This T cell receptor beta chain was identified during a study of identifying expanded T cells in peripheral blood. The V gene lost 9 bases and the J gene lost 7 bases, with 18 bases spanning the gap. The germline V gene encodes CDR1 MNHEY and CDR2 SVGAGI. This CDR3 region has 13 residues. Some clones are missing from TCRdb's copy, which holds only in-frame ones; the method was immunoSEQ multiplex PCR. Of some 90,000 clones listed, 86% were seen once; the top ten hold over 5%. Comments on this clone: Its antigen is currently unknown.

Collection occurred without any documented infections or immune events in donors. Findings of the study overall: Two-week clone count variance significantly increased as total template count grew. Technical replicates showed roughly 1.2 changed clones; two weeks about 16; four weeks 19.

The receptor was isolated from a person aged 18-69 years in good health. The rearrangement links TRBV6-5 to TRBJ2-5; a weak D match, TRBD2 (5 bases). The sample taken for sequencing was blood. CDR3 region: CASRTGQRGTQYF. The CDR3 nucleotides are TGTGCCAGTAGGACTGGGCAGCGTGGGACCCAGTACTTC.